Listed below are T cell receptor beta chains from one sample, sequenced in a study of T cells in Graves' hyperthyroidism and ophthalmopathy. TCRdb reprocessed the multiplex PCR reads via MiXCR and lists one record per CDR3 protein. The data contain some 770,000 distinct CDR3 sequences, about 16% of them singletons. The specimen was blood. The receptors stem from a young man with Graves' hyperthyroidism. The CDR3 runs from the conserved cysteine through the conserved F or W. Fields, in order: V gene, J gene, D gene, clone size, CDR3 DNA, CDR3 protein. The D gene is left open where the match is weak. Some rows have no size entry. The others give once, few or many, or a class for an expanded clone.

TRBV5-6,TRBJ2-7,NA,many,TGTGCCAGCGGAAGCAGGAGGACGCCAGGACAACGCTACGAGCAGTACTTC,CASGSRRTPGQRYEQYF
TRBV14,TRBJ2-4,NA,NA,TGTGCCAGCAGCCAAGCCACAGGCCCTATGTACTTC,CASSQATGPMYF
TRBV2,TRBJ1-2,NA,many,TGTGCCAGCAGGATTCCGGGGGTTTACGGCTACACCTTC,CASRIPGVYGYTF
TRBV14,TRBJ2-2,TRBD2,few,TGTGCCAGCAGCCAAGGTAGCGGGAGCTATACCGGGGAGCTGTTTTTT,CASSQGSGSYTGELFF
TRBV29-1,TRBJ2-2,TRBD1,few,TGCAGCGCTGCACAGGGGGTGGATGCCGGGGAGCTGTTTTTT,CSAAQGVDAGELFF
TRBV15,TRBJ1-5,NA,few,TGTGCCACCAGCAGAGACGACAGGCTGGACAATCAGCCCCAGCATTTT,CATSRDDRLDNQPQHF
TRBV28,TRBJ2-7,TRBD2,many,TGTGCCAGCAGTCCATCGCGAGGGCGGGAGGGCCGCTACGAGCAGTACTTC,CASSPSRGREGRYEQYF
TRBV19,TRBJ1-2,TRBD1,many,TGTGCCAGTAGTATACAGGCAGGGGGCAACTATGGCTACACCTTC,CASSIQAGGNYGYTF
TRBV30,TRBJ2-7,NA,many,TGTGCCTGGAGGGGTCCAAACGAGCAGTACTTC,CAWRGPNEQYF
TRBV12-3/TRBV12-4,TRBJ2-3,TRBD2,many,TGTGCCAGCAGTTTAAGCGCTAGCGGGAATGGGCAGTATTTT,CASSLSASGNGQYF
TRBV20-1,TRBJ1-1,NA,many,TGCAGTGCTAGAGATCTCCAGACCGTAGTGAACACTGAAGCTTTCTTT,CSARDLQTVVNTEAFF
TRBV2,TRBJ2-7,TRBD1,many,TGTGCCAGCAGTGAAGCAGAGACAGGGTTGGCCTACGAGCAGTACTTC,CASSEAETGLAYEQYF
TRBV7-2,TRBJ2-7,NA,few,TGTGCCAGCAGCTTAGTTGGAAAAGCGTCCGAGCAGTACTTC,CASSLVGKASEQYF
TRBV18,TRBJ2-1,NA,many,TGTGCCAGCTCACCCAACAGCGCCTCCTACAATGAGCAGTTCTTC,CASSPNSASYNEQFF
TRBV29-1,TRBJ2-7,NA,NA,TGCAGCGTTAGTGAAGCCCACTACGAGCAGTACTTC,CSVSEAHYEQYF
TRBV6-1,TRBJ2-7,TRBD2,NA,TGTGCCAGCGGACAAGCGGGAAACTCCTACGAGCAGTACTTC,CASGQAGNSYEQYF
TRBV27,TRBJ1-6,NA,few,TGTGCCAGCAGTCCGGGGATATCCGGTTCACCCCTCCACTTT,CASSPGISGSPLHF
TRBV5-6,TRBJ2-7,TRBD1,many,TGTGCCAGCAGCGGTATGGGACAGACCAGCTCCTACGAGCAGTACTTC,CASSGMGQTSSYEQYF
TRBV3-1,TRBJ2-7,NA,NA,TGTGCCAGCAGCCAAAGTATGTCATACTACGAGCAGTACTTC,CASSQSMSYYEQYF
TRBV20-1,TRBJ2-7,NA,few,TGCAGTGCTAATTCCCCCTCCTACGAGCAGTACTTC,CSANSPSYEQYF
TRBV11-2,TRBJ1-6,NA,NA,TGTGCCAGCAGCTCCGGACAAGGGCTTTCTCGGCCCCTCCACTTT,CASSSGQGLSRPLHF
TRBV7-9,TRBJ2-1,TRBD1,many,TGTGCCTCCAGACAGGGCTCCTACAATGAGCAGTTCTTC,CASRQGSYNEQFF
TRBV28,TRBJ2-7,NA,many,TGTGCCAGCAGGAGGAAAGGGCAGGCCTACGAGCAGTACTTC,CASRRKGQAYEQYF
TRBV18,TRBJ2-5,NA,NA,TGTGCCAGCTCACCACCGGTGGCCAAAGAGACCCAGTACTTC,CASSPPVAKETQYF
TRBV7-8,TRBJ2-1,NA,NA,TGTGCCAGCACTACAGGAACCCTTACAATATTCGATGAGCAGTTCTTC,CASTTGTLTIFDEQFF
TRBV9,TRBJ1-3,NA,NA,TGTGCCAGCAGCCGAAAGGGGAAGGGAAACACCATATATTTT,CASSRKGKGNTIYF
TRBV20-1,TRBJ2-3,TRBD2,NA,TGCAGTGCTAGAGGAGCGGGAGCGACAGATACGCAGTATTTT,CSARGAGATDTQYF
TRBV6-2/TRBV6-3,TRBJ2-7,NA,many,TGTGCCAGCAGCCACCGCCTTCACGGGCAGTACTTC,CASSHRLHGQYF